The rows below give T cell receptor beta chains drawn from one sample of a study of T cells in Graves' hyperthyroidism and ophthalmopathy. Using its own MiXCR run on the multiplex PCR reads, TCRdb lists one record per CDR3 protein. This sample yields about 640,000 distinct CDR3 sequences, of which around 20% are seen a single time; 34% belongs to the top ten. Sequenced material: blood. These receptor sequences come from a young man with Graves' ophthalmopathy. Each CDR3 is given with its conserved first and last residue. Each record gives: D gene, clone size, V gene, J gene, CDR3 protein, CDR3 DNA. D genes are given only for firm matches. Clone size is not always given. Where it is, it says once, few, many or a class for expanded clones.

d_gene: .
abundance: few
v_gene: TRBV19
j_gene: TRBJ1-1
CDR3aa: CASSSFDRNTEAFF
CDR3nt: TGTGCCAGTAGTTCCTTCGACAGGAACACTGAAGCTTTCTTT

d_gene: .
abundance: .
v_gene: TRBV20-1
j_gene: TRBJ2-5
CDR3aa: CSARDRAVGETQYF
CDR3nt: TGCAGTGCTAGAGATCGTGCGGTAGGCGAGACCCAGTACTTC

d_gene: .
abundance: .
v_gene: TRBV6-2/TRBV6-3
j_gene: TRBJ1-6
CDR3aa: CASSYEQINSPPHF
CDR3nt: TGTGCCAGCAGTTACGAACAGATAAATTCACCCCCCCACTTT

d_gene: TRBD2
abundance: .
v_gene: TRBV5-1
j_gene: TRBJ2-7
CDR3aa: CASSKGLAGVVDEQYF
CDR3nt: TGCGCCAGCAGCAAGGGACTAGCGGGAGTTGTAGACGAGCAGTACTTC

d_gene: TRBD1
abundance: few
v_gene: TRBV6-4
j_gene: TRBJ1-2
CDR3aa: CASSSGTGESYYGYTF
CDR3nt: TGTGCCAGCAGCTCCGGGACAGGGGAGTCATACTATGGCTACACCTTC

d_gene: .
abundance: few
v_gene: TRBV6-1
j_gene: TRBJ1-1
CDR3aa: CASTPNFMRTEAFF
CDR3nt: TGTGCCAGCACCCCCAACTTTATGAGGACTGAAGCTTTCTTT

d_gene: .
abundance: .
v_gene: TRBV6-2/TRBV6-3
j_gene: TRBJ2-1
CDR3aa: CASAFRRVVNEQFF
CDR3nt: TGTGCCAGCGCCTTTAGAAGGGTGGTCAATGAGCAGTTCTTC

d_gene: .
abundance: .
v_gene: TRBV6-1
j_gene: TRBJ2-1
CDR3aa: CASTPEAGSYNEQFF
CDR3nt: TGTGCCAGCACCCCTGAAGCGGGCTCCTACAATGAGCAGTTCTTC

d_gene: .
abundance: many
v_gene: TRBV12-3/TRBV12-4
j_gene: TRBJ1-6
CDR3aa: CASSQTAYNSPLHF
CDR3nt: TGTGCCAGCAGCCAGACAGCGTATAATTCACCCCTCCACTTT

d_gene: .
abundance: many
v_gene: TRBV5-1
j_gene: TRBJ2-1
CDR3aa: CASSLRPSPYNEQFF
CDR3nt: TGCGCCAGCAGCTTGAGGCCGTCTCCCTACAATGAGCAGTTCTTC

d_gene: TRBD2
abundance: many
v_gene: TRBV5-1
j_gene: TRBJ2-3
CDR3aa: CASSLGLAGGPVSKDTQYF
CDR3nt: TGCGCCAGCAGCTTGGGACTAGCGGGAGGGCCAGTTTCCAAAGATACGCAGTATTTT

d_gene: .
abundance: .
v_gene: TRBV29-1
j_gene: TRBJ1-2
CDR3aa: CSAEVRVYGYTF
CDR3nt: TGCAGCGCCGAAGTCAGGGTCTATGGCTACACCTTC

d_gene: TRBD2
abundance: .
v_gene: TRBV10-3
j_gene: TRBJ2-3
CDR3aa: CAISEAGGDTQYF
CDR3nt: TGTGCCATCAGTGAGGCGGGAGGAGATACGCAGTATTTT

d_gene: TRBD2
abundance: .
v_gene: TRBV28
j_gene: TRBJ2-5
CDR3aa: CASSSELAGGGQETQYF
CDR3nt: TGTGCCAGCAGTTCCGAACTAGCGGGAGGCGGACAAGAGACCCAGTACTTC

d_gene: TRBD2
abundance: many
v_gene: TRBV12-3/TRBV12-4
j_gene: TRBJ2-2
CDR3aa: CASSFYGRAAALGELFF
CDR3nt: TGTGCCAGCAGTTTTTACGGGAGGGCCGCGGCCCTCGGGGAGCTGTTTTTT

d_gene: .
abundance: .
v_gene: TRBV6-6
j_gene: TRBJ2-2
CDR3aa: CASSYSGITGELFF
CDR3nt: TGTGCCAGCAGTTACTCGGGCATCACCGGGGAGCTGTTTTTT

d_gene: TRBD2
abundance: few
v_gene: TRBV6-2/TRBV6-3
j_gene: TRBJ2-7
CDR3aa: CASKEAGVYEQYF
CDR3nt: TGTGCCAGCAAGGAAGCGGGAGTCTACGAGCAGTACTTC

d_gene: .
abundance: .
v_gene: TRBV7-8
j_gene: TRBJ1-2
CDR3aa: CASSLAGQMGNPYGYTF
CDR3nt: TGTGCCAGCAGCTTAGCCGGTCAGATGGGGAACCCTTATGGCTACACCTTC

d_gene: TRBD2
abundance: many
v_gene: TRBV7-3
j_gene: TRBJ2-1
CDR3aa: CASSRTSADEQFF
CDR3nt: TGTGCCAGCAGCCGGACTAGCGCGGATGAGCAGTTCTTC

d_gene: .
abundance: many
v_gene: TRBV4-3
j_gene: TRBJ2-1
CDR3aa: CASSQEGWNEQFF
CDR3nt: TGCGCCAGCAGCCAAGAAGGGTGGAATGAGCAGTTCTTC

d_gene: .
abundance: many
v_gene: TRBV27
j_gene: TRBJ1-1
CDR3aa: CASSPLESVNTEAFF
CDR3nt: TGTGCCAGCAGTCCTCTAGAGTCCGTGAACACTGAAGCTTTCTTT

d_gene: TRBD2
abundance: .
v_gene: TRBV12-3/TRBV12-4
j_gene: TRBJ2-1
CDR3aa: CASSHNLLAGGYNEQFF
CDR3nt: TGTGCCAGCAGCCACAACCTACTAGCGGGAGGCTACAATGAGCAGTTCTTC